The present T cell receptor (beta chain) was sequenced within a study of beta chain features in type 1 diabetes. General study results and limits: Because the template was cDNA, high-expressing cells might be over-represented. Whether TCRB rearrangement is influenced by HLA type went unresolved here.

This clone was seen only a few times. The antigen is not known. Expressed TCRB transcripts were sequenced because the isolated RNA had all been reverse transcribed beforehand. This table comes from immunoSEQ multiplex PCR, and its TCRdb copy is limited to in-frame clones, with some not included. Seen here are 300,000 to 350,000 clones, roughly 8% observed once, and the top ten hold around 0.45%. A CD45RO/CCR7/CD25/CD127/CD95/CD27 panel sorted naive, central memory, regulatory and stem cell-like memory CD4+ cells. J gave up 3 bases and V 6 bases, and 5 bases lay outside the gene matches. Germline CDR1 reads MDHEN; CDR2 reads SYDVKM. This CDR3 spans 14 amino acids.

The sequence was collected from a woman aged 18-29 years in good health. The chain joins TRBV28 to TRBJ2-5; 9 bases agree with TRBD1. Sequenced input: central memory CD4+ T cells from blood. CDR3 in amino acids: CASSYRGREETQYF. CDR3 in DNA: TGTGCCAGCAGCTACAGGGGGCGCGAAGAGACCCAGTACTTC.